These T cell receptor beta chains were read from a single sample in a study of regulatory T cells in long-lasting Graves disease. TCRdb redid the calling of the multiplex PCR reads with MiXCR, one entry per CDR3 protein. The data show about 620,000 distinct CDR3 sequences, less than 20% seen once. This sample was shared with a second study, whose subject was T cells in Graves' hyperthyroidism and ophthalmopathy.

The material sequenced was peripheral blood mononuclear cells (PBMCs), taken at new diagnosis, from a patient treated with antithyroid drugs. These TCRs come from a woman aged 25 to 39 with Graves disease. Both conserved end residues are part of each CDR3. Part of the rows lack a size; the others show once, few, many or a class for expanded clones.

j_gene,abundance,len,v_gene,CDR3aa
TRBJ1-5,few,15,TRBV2,CASTPGGSGNQPQHF
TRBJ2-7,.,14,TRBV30,CAWSADTSLYEQYF
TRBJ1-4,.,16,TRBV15,CATSRDLPTTNEKLFF
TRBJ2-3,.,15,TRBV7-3,CASTVAGGPTDTQYF
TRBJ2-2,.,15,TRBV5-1,CASSPDRARTGELFF
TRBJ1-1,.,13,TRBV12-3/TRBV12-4,CASRGGNNPEASF
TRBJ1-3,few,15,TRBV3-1,CASSQQGISGNTIYF
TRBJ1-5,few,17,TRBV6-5,CASSYPGTGAFGQPQHF
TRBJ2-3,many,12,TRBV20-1,CSTELGTDTQYF
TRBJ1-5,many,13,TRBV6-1,CASSEISNQPQHF
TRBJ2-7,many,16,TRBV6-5,CASSFSSGAPGGEQYF
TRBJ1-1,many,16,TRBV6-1,CASSEPGRNGNTEAFF
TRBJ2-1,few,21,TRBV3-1,CASSQDVWSQMAGHRTDEQFF
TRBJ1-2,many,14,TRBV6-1,CASSPARGNYGYTF
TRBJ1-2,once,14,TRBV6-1,CASTLTDLSYGYTF
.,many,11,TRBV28,CASTSPGSAFF
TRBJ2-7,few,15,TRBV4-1,CASSRGTSGIYEQYF
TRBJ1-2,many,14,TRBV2,CASSVGTAGYGYTF
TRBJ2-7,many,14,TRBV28,CATRRGYVAYEQYF
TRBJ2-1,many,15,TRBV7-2,CASSLEPSSYNEQFF
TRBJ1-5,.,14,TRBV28,CASSGRRGGGSQHF
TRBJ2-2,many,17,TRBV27,CASSRGLAGVNLGELFF